This record concerns one T cell receptor (beta chain) sequence. Using immunoSEQ multiplex PCR, the repertoire was profiled, and TCRdb retains in-frame clones only, with some absent. This sample has around 130,000 clones, with over 70% found just once. This CDR3 contains 16 residues. Losses at the gene ends were 0 bases for V and 3 bases for J; bases not matched to a gene: 8. Germline values: CDR1 SNHLY, CDR2 FYNNEI. This sample was taken from a study of blood T cell repertoires in COVID-19. V usage is TRBV2 and J usage is TRBJ2-7; 7 nucleotides align to TRBD1. Sample: peripheral blood. The sequence was obtained from a man in his sixties with active or convalescent COVID-19. The CDR3 spells CASSEATDRDYYEQYF. CDR3 coding DNA: TGTGCCAGCAGTGAAGCTACCGACAGGGATTACTACGAGCAGTACTTC.